This T cell receptor (beta chain) comes out of a study of blood T cell repertoires in COVID-19. Across the study: There were acute and convalescent COVID-19 samples, and they came from the United States, Italy and Spain. Sample material is recorded as cDNA or gDNA derived from T cells, B-cell-depleted T cells, or PBMCs.

How the authors handled the data: Reference gene primer amplification in the assay estimated nucleated cell counts. Libraries were prepared by immunoSEQ multiplex PCR; TCRdb keeps only in-frame clonotypes and omits some of them. The V and J calls and clone size are taken from that table; D and trimming were inferred from the DNA. The table has some 80,000 clones, about three quarters seen once. Trimming took off 3 bases at V and 4 bases at J, with 9 bases between the two ends. CDR1 is MRHNA and CDR2 is SNTAGT in the germline V gene. This CDR3 is 14 amino acids long. The origin of this receptor is a human donor in a cohort sampled during active COVID-19. The chain uses TRBV6-4 and TRBJ2-2; perhaps TRBD2 as D (5 bases). Source material: peripheral blood. CDR3 region: CASSEEGGTGELFF. In DNA, the CDR3 is TGTGCCAGCAGTGAAGAAGGAGGCACCGGGGAGCTGTTTTTT.